Each of the 29 T cell receptor beta chains below was sequenced from the same sample in a study of immune evolution from preneoplasia to lung adenocarcinoma. Assay: immunoSEQ multiplex PCR; the TCRdb copy retains only in-frame clones and omits some. The repertoire includes roughly 15,000 clones, 85% of them detected once, and approximately 3% sits in the top ten. The sequencing input was FFPE lung adenocarcinoma in situ tissue. The receptors derive from a donor older than 65 with lung adenocarcinoma.

The chain couples TRBV28 to TRBJ1-1; D not resolved. Trimming cost V 4 bases and J 6 bases, with 15 bases left between them. The germline gives CDR1 MDHEN, CDR2 SYDVKM. CDR3 length equals 14 residues. CDR3 DNA sequence: TGTGCCAGCAGTTCAGACGTCCAGACTGCTGAAGCTTTCTTT. Protein product: CASSSDVQTAEAFF.

This chain joins TRBV6-5 and TRBJ2-2; no clear D. CDR1 and CDR2 from the germline V gene are MNHEY and SVGAGI. V was shortened by 2 bases and J by 7 bases, with 11 bases between the two germline ends. This CDR3 has 14 residues. The DNA of the CDR3 is TGTGCCAGCAGTTACCGAGCATGGGGCGGGGAGCTGTTTTTT. Amino acids: CASSYRAWGGELFF.

This chain links TRBV19 with TRBJ1-5; D unresolved. Trimming took off 5 bases at V and 0 bases at J, with 5 bases between the two ends. The CDR3 spans 13 residues. Per germline, CDR1 LNHDA and CDR2 SQIVND (reference sequence). The CDR3 DNA follows: TGTGCCAGTAGTCCGAATAGCAATCAGCCCCAGCATTTT. Translating it yields CASSPNSNQPQHF. The whole variable domain, filled in from reference TRBV19 and TRBJ1-5, reads DGGITQSPKYLFRKEGQNVTLSCEQNLNHDAMYWYRQDPGQGLRLIYYSQIVNDFQKGDIAEGYSVSREKKESFPLTVTSAQKNPTAFYLCASSPNSNQPQHFGDGTRLSIL.

The chain carries TRBV6-6 and TRBJ2-7; D not resolved. Trimming shortened V by 5 bases and J by 6 bases, and 14 bases separated the two germline ends. This CDR3 contains 13 residues. Looked up from germline, CDR1 is MNHNY and CDR2 is SVGAGI (reference sequence). The CDR3 reads CASSPLLGREQYF. The CDR3 DNA is TGTGCCAGCAGTCCCTTGTTGGGTCGCGAGCAGTACTTC.

The chain carries TRBV4-1 and TRBJ2-1, with D perhaps matching TRBD2 (6 bases). CDR3 length: 16 residues. CDR1 MGHRA and CDR2 YSYEKL come from the germline V gene. With 4 bases removed from V and 7 bases from J, the gap between germline ends came to 20 bases. The CDR3, as DNA: TGCGCCAGCAGCCTCTTAGGCAGGGACGGGAGAAATGAGCAGTTCTTC. Translated, it gives CASSLLGRDGRNEQFF.

The rearrangement joins TRBV7-2 to TRBJ2-1; unclear D gene. V lost 4 bases to trimming and J lost 2 bases, with 15 bases between them. The germline gives CDR1 SGHTA, CDR2 FQGNSA. The CDR3 is 16 residues long. In DNA, the CDR3 is TGTGCCAGCAGCTACCTGCCCCCTCCTCCCTACAATGAGCAGTTCTTC. Translation gives CASSYLPPPPYNEQFF.

The V and J genes are TRBV18 and TRBJ1-2, with 9 bases fitting TRBD1. The V gene's germline CDR1 is KGHSH and CDR2 LQKENI. CDR3 length: 15 amino acids. The V and J ends lost 4 bases and 4 bases, in that order; junction bases with no gene match: 7. The CDR3 nucleotides are TGTGCCAGCTCACTCGGACAGGGGAGAGGCTATGGCTACACCTTC. This gives the protein CASSLGQGRGYGYTF.

The chain has TRBV7-9 and TRBJ2-5, with TRBD2 matching over 8 bases. Trimming removed 2 bases from V and 4 bases from J; junction bases left unmatched: 6. The CDR3 runs 15 residues. From germline, CDR1 is SEHNR and CDR2 FQNEAQ (reference sequence). CDR3 amino acids: CASSLPPLAGETQYF. CDR3 coding DNA: TGTGCCAGCAGCTTACCCCCCCTAGCGGGAGAGACCCAGTACTTC.

The chain couples TRBV28 to TRBJ2-7; tentatively, D is TRBD2 (6 bases). Trimming pared 3 bases from V and 1 base from J, leaving 13 bases between. Germline assignment: CDR1 MDHEN and CDR2 SYDVKM. The CDR3 consists of 15 residues. The CDR3 spells CASSLGGETSYEQYF. The CDR3 DNA reads as TGTGCCAGCAGTTTGGGGGGTGAGACGTCCTACGAGCAGTACTTC. Filled out from reference TRBV28 and TRBJ2-7, the complete variable domain reads DVKVTQSSRYLVKRTGEKVFLECVQDMDHENMFWYRQDPGLGLRLIYFSYDVKMKEKGDIPEGYSVSREKKERFSLILESASTNQTSMYLCASSLGGETSYEQYFGPGTRLTVT.

The chain has TRBV7-8 and TRBJ2-3; D gene ambiguous. V lost 2 bases to trimming and J lost 5 bases, with 8 bases between them. The CDR3 has 13 amino acids. CDR1 and CDR2 (germline): SGHVS, FQNEAQ. CDR3 in DNA: TGTGCCAGCAGCTTACTTTGGGGAGATACGCAGTATTTT. It translates to CASSLLWGDTQYF.

V usage is TRBV11-2 and J usage is TRBJ2-3; 9 nucleotides line up with TRBD1. The CDR3 loop spans 18 amino acids. The trim removed 4 bases at V and 4 bases at J, leaving 15 bases unmatched. Germline V gene sequence: CDR1 SGHAT, CDR2 FQNNGV. CDR3 nucleotides: TGTGCCAGCAGCTCCGCGGGTGGGGGGACAGGGTTCGCAGATACGCAGTATTTT. Protein: CASSSAGGGTGFADTQYF.

This chain connects TRBV6-1 to TRBJ2-1, with TRBD1 matching 7 bases. The germline V gene encodes CDR1 MNHNS and CDR2 SASEGT. The ends lost 7 bases at V and 5 bases at J; junction bases unmatched: 8. The CDR3 loop spans 14 amino acids. The CDR3 DNA reads as TGTGCCAGCACGTTAGGGACAGACAACAATGAGCAGTTCTTC. This translates into CASTLGTDNNEQFF.

This chain connects TRBV10-1 to TRBJ1-2; 10 positions agree with TRBD1. Germline trimming cut 10 bases from V and 6 bases from J; bases unmatched to any gene: 17. The germline CDR1 and CDR2 sequences are WNHNN and SYGVQD (reference sequence). This CDR3 is built from 16 residues. The CDR3 is CATFSSRQGAYDGYTF. The CDR3 DNA is TGCGCCACTTTCAGTAGCCGACAGGGGGCGTACGATGGCTACACCTTC.

V and J are TRBV27 and TRBJ1-4; 8 bases map to TRBD1. The CDR3 has 14 amino acids. Trimming took 6 bases from V and 8 from J; bases not matched to a gene: 8. Germline V gene sequence: CDR1 MNHEY, CDR2 SMNVEV (reference sequence). CDR3 in amino acids: CASSRQGSGEKLFF. The DNA for the CDR3 is TGTGCCAGCAGCAGACAGGGGTCGGGAGAAAAACTGTTTTTT. The whole variable domain, filled in from reference TRBV27 and TRBJ1-4, reads EAQVTQNPRYLITVTGKKLTVTCSQNMNHEYMSWYRQDPGLGLRQIYYSMNVEVTDKGDVPEGYKVSRKEKRNFPLILESPSPNQTSLYFCASSRQGSGEKLFFGSGTQLSVL.

The rearrangement joins TRBV18 to TRBJ2-1; 7 bases are a match to TRBD2. The junction had 9 bases not matched to a gene; V was cut back by 6 bases and J by 4 bases. The CDR3 consists of 15 residues. Germline V gives CDR1 KGHSH, CDR2 LQKENI. The DNA of the CDR3 is TGTGCCAGCTCCGAAGGGCGGGGGATTTACAATGAGCAGTTCTTC. Encoded protein: CASSEGRGIYNEQFF.

This clone was seen a single time. V is TRBV2 and J is TRBJ1-2, with unresolved D. Germline V lookup: CDR1 SNHLY, CDR2 FYNNEI. Between the trimmed V and J ends, which lost 5 bases and 6 bases, there was a span of 16 bases. The CDR3 has 14 residues. The CDR3 bases are TGTGCCAGCAGTCCCTCGCCGATGGCCCATGGCTACACCTTC. This encodes CASSPSPMAHGYTF. Combining the CDR3 with reference TRBV2 and TRBJ1-2 gives the whole variable domain EPEVTQTPSHQVTQMGQEVILRCVPISNHLYFYWYRQILGQKVEFLVSFYNNEISEKSEIFDDQFSVERPDGSNFTLKIRSTKLEDSAMYFCASSPSPMAHGYTFGSGTRLTVV.

This chain connects TRBV9 to TRBJ2-1, with D unclear. The CDR3 runs 14 residues. Germline V CDR1 and CDR2: SGDLS, YYNGEE. Trimming removed 1 base at V and 9 bases at J, with 14 bases between. The CDR3: CASSVFSQAGEQFF. For the CDR3, the DNA is TGTGCCAGCAGCGTATTTTCCCAGGCCGGTGAGCAGTTCTTC.

The chain has TRBV7-2 and TRBJ2-1; D might be TRBD2 (5 bases). V lost 9 bases, J lost 6 bases, and 9 bases lay in between. CDR1 is SGHTA, CDR2 FQGNSA, per germline. CDR3 length: 11 amino acids. The DNA of the CDR3 is TGTGCCAGTGCCGCGGGCAATGAGCAGTTCTTC. Translated, it gives CASAAGNEQFF.

Written as DNA, the CDR3 is TGTGCCAGCAGCCTCCATACAGGGGTTCTCGGGGAGCTGTTTTTT. Amino acid sequence: CASSLHTGVLGELFF. The chain links TRBV11-1 to TRBJ2-2; 7 nucleotides line up with TRBD1. Losses at the gene ends were 5 bases for V and 7 bases for J; bases not matched to a gene: 10. Germline CDR1 SGHAT, CDR2 FQDESV (reference sequence). The CDR3 sequence is 15 residues long.

This clone was found once. This chain links TRBV5-1 with TRBJ2-3; D remains unclear. The CDR3 covers 14 residues. Germline CDR1 reads SGHRS; CDR2 reads YFSETQ. V lost 0 bases to trimming and J lost 0 bases, with 5 bases between them. The CDR3 loop is CASSLASSTDTQYF. The CDR3 DNA is TGCGCCAGCAGCTTGGCCTCTAGCACAGATACGCAGTATTTT.

The chain uses TRBV29-1 and TRBJ2-4, with D possibly being TRBD2 (5 bases). Germline assignment: CDR1 SQVTM and CDR2 ANQGSEA. The CDR3 spans 15 residues. V dropped 7 bases and J dropped 0 bases, with 16 bases sitting between them. CDR3 sequence: CSARGGVLAKNIQYF. Here the CDR3 DNA reads TGCAGCGCCCGAGGAGGAGTACTAGCCAAAAACATTCAGTACTTC.

The chain is built from TRBV11-3 and TRBJ2-1; no firm D call. V lost 0 bases, J lost 10 bases, and 10 bases lay in between. Germline V CDR1 and CDR2: SGHNT, YENEEA. CDR3 size: 13 residues. The CDR3 DNA reads TGTGCCAGCAGCTTAGATTCCACCAGAGAGCAGTTCTTC. Protein sequence: CASSLDSTREQFF.

The chain links TRBV6-5 to TRBJ2-1; D may be TRBD1 or TRBD2 (5 bases each). Germline V gene data show CDR1 as MNHEY and CDR2 as SVGAGI. CDR3 length: 11 residues. V was shortened by 9 bases and J by 6 bases, with 9 bases between the two germline ends. CDR3 residues: CARTRGNEQFF. The CDR3 nucleotides read TGTGCCAGAACTAGGGGCAATGAGCAGTTCTTC.

The chain employs TRBV6-1 and TRBJ1-1; 7 nucleotides agree with TRBD1. The V gene end was trimmed by 2 bases and the J gene end by 3 bases; junction bases not matched to a gene: 6. The CDR3 loop spans 15 amino acids. From germline, CDR1 is MNHNS and CDR2 SASEGT. CDR3 coding DNA: TGTGCCAGCAGTGAAATTGGGGACAGCCACACTGAAGCTTTCTTT. Its protein product is CASSEIGDSHTEAFF.

This chain links TRBV6-5 with TRBJ1-1, with a weak D call TRBD1 (6 bases). There are 14 residues in the CDR3. Germline assignment: CDR1 MNHEY and CDR2 SVGAGI. The ends were cut back, 6 bases at V and 4 bases at J, with 15 bases in the middle. CDR3 region: CASRNRVSPTEAFF. The CDR3 DNA reads TGTGCCAGCAGGAACAGGGTTTCCCCCACTGAAGCTTTCTTT.

In this sample, this clone turned up a few times. CDR3 sequence reads: CASSIVSGQGLETQYF. The CDR3 DNA is TGTGCCAGTAGTATAGTGTCAGGACAGGGTTTGGAGACCCAGTACTTC. The chain combines TRBV19 with TRBJ2-5, with 8 bases aligning to TRBD1. The CDR3 spans 16 residues. CDR1 LNHDA and CDR2 SQIVND come from the germline V gene (reference sequence). With 1 base clipped from V and 5 bases from J, the junction kept 9 bases outside the gene matches.

The chain recombines TRBV19 with TRBJ2-2; the D call may be TRBD1 or TRBD2 (5 bases each). The CDR3 spans 14 residues. Trimming left V 3 bases short and J 8 bases short, with 13 bases between. Germline CDR1 and CDR2: LNHDA and SQIVND (reference sequence). The CDR3 protein is CASSIGGEAGELFF. In nucleotides, the CDR3 is TGTGCCAGTAGTATTGGGGGTGAGGCGGGGGAGCTGTTTTTT.

This sequence joins TRBV28 and TRBJ1-5, with TRBD1 as a possible D gene (5 bases). The CDR3 sequence is 15 residues long. The germline V and J ends were trimmed by 9 bases and 0 bases, with 15 bases remaining between them. Per germline, CDR1 MDHEN and CDR2 SYDVKM. This CDR3 is CASVEGANSNQPQHF. In DNA form, the CDR3 reads TGTGCCAGTGTAGAAGGGGCTAATAGCAATCAGCCCCAGCATTTT.

A word on this clone: Relative to the germline gene, one junction end is altered; a read error may explain this. Other DNA sequences from this sample encode an identical CDR3 as well. J is TRBJ2-3 and V is TRBV6-1, with D perhaps TRBD2 (5 bases). Germline V CDR1 and CDR2: MNHNS, SASEGT. This CDR3 contains 15 residues. The CDR3 loop is CASLGSTPSTDTQYF. CDR3 bases: TGTGCCAGCCTGGGGAGTACACCTAGCACAGATACGCAATATTTT.